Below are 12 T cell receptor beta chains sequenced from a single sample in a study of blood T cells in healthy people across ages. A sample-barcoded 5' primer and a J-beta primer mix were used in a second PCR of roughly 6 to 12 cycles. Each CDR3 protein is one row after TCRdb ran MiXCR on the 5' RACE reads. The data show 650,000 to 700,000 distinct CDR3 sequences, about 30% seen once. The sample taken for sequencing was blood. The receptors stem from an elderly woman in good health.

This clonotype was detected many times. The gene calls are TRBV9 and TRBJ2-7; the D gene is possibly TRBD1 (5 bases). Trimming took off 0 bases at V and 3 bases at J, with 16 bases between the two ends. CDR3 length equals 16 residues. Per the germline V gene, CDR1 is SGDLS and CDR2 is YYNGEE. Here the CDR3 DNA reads TGTGCCAGCAGCGTAGCGCCTTACCCGACAGACTACGAGCAGTACTTC. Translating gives CASSVAPYPTDYEQYF. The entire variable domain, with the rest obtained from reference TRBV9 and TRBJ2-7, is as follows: DSGVTQTPKHLITATGQRVTLRCSPRSGDLSVYWYQQSLDQGLQFLIQYYNGEERAKGNILERFSAQQFPDLHSELNLSSLELGDSALYFCASSVAPYPTDYEQYFGPGTRLTVT.

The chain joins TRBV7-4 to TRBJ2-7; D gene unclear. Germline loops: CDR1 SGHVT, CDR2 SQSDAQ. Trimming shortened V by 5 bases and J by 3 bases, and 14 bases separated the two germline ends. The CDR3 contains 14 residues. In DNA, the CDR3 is TGTGCCAGCAGCCCAAGGGCCCCAATCTACGAGCAGTACTTC. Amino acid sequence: CASSPRAPIYEQYF. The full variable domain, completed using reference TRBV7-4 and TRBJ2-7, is GAGVSQSPRYKVAKRGRDVALRCDSISGHVTLYWYRQTLGQGSEVLTYSQSDAQRDKSGRPSGRFSAERPERSVSTLKIQRTEQGDSAVYLCASSPRAPIYEQYFGPGTRLTVT.

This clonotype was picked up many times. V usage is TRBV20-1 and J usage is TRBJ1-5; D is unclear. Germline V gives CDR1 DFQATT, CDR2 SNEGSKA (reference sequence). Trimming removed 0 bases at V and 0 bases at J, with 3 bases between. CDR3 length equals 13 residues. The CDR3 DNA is TGCAGTGCTAGAGATCATAGCAATCAGCCCCAGCATTTT. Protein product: CSARDHSNQPQHF.

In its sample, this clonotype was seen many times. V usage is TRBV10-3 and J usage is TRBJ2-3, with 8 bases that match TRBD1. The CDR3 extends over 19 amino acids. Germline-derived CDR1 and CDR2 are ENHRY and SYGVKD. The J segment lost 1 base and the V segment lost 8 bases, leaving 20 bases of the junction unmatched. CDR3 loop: CAILEGPQGGSLGTDTQYF. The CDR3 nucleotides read TGTGCCATCCTCGAAGGCCCACAGGGGGGTTCTCTTGGCACAGATACGCAGTATTTT.

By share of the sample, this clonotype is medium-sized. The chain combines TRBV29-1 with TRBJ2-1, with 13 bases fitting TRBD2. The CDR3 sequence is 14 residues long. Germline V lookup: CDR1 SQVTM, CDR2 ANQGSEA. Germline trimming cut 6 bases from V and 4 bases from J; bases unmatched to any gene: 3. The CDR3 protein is CSVRLAGGYNEQFF. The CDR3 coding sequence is TGCAGCGTCCGACTAGCGGGGGGTTACAATGAGCAGTTCTTC.

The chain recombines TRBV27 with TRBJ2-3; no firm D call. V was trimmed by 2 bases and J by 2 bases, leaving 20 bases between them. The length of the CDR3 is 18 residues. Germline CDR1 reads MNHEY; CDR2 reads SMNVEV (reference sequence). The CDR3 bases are TGTGCCAGCAGTTTAGCAAGTAGGATGGGGTCCAACACAGATACGCAGTATTTT. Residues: CASSLASRMGSNTDTQYF.

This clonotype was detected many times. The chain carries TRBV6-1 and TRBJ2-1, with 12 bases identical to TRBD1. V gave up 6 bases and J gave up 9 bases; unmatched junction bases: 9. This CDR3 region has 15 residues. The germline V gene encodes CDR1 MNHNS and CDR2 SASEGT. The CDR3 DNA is TGTGCCAGCAGACCCGGGACAGGGGGCTTGGGTGAGCAGTTCTTC. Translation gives CASRPGTGGLGEQFF.

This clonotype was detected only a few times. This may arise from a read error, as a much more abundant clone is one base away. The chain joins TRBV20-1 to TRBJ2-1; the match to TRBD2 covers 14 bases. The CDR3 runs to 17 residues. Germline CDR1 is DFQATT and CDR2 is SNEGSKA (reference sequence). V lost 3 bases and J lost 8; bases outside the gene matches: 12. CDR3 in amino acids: CSARILGLAGGGDEQFF. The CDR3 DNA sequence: TGCAGTGCTAGGATTTTAGGACTAGCGGGGGGCGGCGATGAGCAGTTCTTC.

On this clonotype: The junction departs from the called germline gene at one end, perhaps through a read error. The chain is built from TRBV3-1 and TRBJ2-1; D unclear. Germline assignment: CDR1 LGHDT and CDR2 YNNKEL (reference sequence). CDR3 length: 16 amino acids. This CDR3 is CAISQDGSSRVNEQFF. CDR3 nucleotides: TGTGCCATCAGCCAAGATGGTAGTAGCAGAGTCAATGAGCAGTTCTTC.

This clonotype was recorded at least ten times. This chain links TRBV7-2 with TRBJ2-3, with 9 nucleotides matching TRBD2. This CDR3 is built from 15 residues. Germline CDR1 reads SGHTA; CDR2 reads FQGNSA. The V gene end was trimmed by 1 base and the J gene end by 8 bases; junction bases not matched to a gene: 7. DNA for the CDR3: TGTGCCAGCAGCTTAGGAGCGGGGGGTAAGGGTACGCAGTATTTT. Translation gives CASSLGAGGKGTQYF.

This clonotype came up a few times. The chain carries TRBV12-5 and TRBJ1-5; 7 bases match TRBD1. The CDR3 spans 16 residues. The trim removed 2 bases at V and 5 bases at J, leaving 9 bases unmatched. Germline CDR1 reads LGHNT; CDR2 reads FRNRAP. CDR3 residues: CASGLWRRQGDQPQHF. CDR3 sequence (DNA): TGTGCTAGTGGTTTGTGGAGACGACAGGGCGATCAGCCCCAGCATTTT. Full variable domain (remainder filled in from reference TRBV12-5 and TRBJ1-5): DARVTQTPRHKVTEMGQEVTMRCQPILGHNTVFWYRQTMMQGLELLAYFRNRAPLDDSGMPKDRFSAEMPDATLATLKIQPSEPRDSAVYFCASGLWRRQGDQPQHFGDGTRLSIL.

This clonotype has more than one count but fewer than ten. The CDR3 DNA reads TGTGCCAGCAGCTCGGGATATCAGGGCCAAGAGACCCAGTACTTC. Its protein is CASSSGYQGQETQYF. The rearrangement joins TRBV9 to TRBJ2-5; D might be TRBD1 or TRBD2, each matching 5 bases. V was trimmed by 4 bases and J by 1 base, leaving 14 bases between them. The CDR3 loop spans 15 amino acids. Germline V CDR1 and CDR2: SGDLS, YYNGEE.